This record looks at one TCR beta chain sequence and its context. This sample is part of a study of shared clonotypes between healthy human individuals. Naive CD8 isolation took CD45RO-negative cells positively selected for CCR7 and excluded terminally differentiated effector memory CD45RA+ cells. Data came from immunoSEQ multiplex PCR; TCRdb stores just in-frame clones and leaves some out. The sample has around 600,000 clones, roughly 98% seen once. J gave up 0 bases and V 0 bases, and 4 bases lay outside the gene matches. In germline, CDR1 is SGDLS, CDR2 YYNGEE. This CDR3 is built from 16 residues. The gene calls are TRBV9 and TRBJ2-3; TRBD2 aligns across 7 bases. The origin of this receptor is a man aged 25-40 years in good health. Sequencing was performed on naive CD8+ T cells sorted from blood. The CDR3 region has the DNA TGTGCCAGCAGCGTAGCTAGCGGACTTAGCACAGATACGCAGTATTTT. Protein product: CASSVASGLSTDTQYF. Full variable domain (missing parts from reference TRBV9 and TRBJ2-3): DSGVTQTPKHLITATGQRVTLRCSPRSGDLSVYWYQQSLDQGLQFLIQYYNGEERAKGNILERFSAQQFPDLHSELNLSSLELGDSALYFCASSVASGLSTDTQYFGPGTRLTVL.